This record looks at one T cell receptor (beta chain) sequence and its context. These data come from a study of control samples from healthy donors and cancer patients. The repertoire was sequenced with immunoSEQ multiplex PCR; TCRdb's copy has only in-frame clones and lacks some. This table holds fewer than 130,000 clones, around 87% found once. This CDR3 is built from 15 residues. Trimming cost V 3 bases and J 3 bases, with 14 bases left between them. The germline V gene has CDR1 KGHSH and CDR2 LQKENI. This chain connects TRBV18 to TRBJ1-1; D unresolved. The sequence came from a woman in her fifties or sixties with lung cancer. Material for sequencing was PBMCs. The CDR3 spells CASSPRSGLYTEAFF. In DNA form, the CDR3 reads TGTGCCAGCTCACCCCGGTCGGGTTTGTACACTGAAGCTTTCTTT.